The 29 T cell receptor beta chains listed next were all sequenced from one sample in a study of blood T cell repertoires in COVID-19. Libraries were prepared by immunoSEQ multiplex PCR; TCRdb keeps only in-frame clonotypes and omits some of them. The table includes tens of thousands of clones, roughly 80% detected once. Material: peripheral blood. Every receptor here comes from a human donor in a cohort sampled during active COVID-19.

For the CDR3, the DNA is TGCAGCGCCATACCCCGGGGGGCCCACTACAATGAGCAGTTCTTC. This gives the protein CSAIPRGAHYNEQFF. This rearrangement joins TRBV29-1 to TRBJ2-1, with D perhaps TRBD2 (7 bases). The CDR3 loop spans 15 amino acids. V was shortened by 7 bases and J by 3 bases, with 19 bases between the two germline ends. Germline V gene lookup returns CDR1 SQVTM and CDR2 ANQGSEA.

This clone appeared a few times. The chain recombines TRBV7-3 with TRBJ2-1, with D possibly TRBD2 on 5 matching bases. The V end was cut by 4 bases, the J end by 7 bases, with 14 bases between. CDR1 is SGHTA and CDR2 is FQGTGA in the germline V gene. The CDR3 spans 14 residues. CDR3 DNA: TGTGCCAGCAGCTCCCCGCAGACGGGGAATGAGCAGTTCTTC. As protein: CASSSPQTGNEQFF.

The J gene is TRBJ2-7, the V gene TRBV28; the match to TRBD1 covers 12 bases. Germline CDR1 and CDR2: MDHEN and SYDVKM. The CDR3 covers 16 residues. The V segment lost 5 bases and the J segment 3 bases; nucleotides outside the gene matches: 8. In DNA, the CDR3 is TGTGCCAGCAGTCCCTCCGGGACAGGGGGCGACTACGAGCAGTACTTC. Its protein is CASSPSGTGGDYEQYF.

This chain links TRBV28 with TRBJ2-7; 8 positions agree with TRBD1. This CDR3 has 14 residues. With 2 bases clipped from V and 6 bases from J, the junction kept 6 bases outside the gene matches. The germline V gene encodes CDR1 MDHEN and CDR2 SYDVKM. The CDR3 reads CASSLPRQGSEQYF. Here the CDR3 DNA reads TGTGCCAGCAGTTTACCTAGACAGGGGAGCGAGCAGTACTTC.

CDR3 nucleotides: TGTGCCAGCAGCGTTGGCAGGGGGCGCATAGAGACCCAGTACTTC. Its protein is CASSVGRGRIETQYF. The chain uses TRBV7-3 and TRBJ2-5; 8 bases are a match to TRBD1. The CDR3 covers 15 residues. Germline trimming cut 5 bases from V and 4 bases from J; bases unmatched to any gene: 9. The germline V gene encodes CDR1 SGHTA and CDR2 FQGTGA.

This chain's CDR3 is CASSLGSTGNYNEQFF. CDR3 in DNA: TGTGCCAGCAGCTTAGGGTCGACAGGGAACTACAATGAGCAGTTCTTC. The chain carries TRBV11-3 and TRBJ2-1, with 7 positions matching TRBD1. Looked up from germline, CDR1 is SGHNT and CDR2 is YENEEA. The junction had 6 bases not matched to a gene; V was cut back by 1 base and J by 3 bases. The CDR3 runs 16 residues.

This chain uses TRBV7-2 with TRBJ1-2, with 7 bases identical to TRBD1. Trimming cost V 0 bases and J 7 bases; bases outside gene matches: 2. The CDR3 runs to 13 residues. Germline V gives CDR1 SGHTA, CDR2 FQGNSA. CDR3 loop: CASSLAQGVGYTF. In DNA form, the CDR3 reads TGTGCCAGCAGCTTAGCCCAGGGGGTTGGCTACACCTTC.

The V and J genes are TRBV27 and TRBJ1-5; 9 bases match TRBD1. The CDR3 length is 14 residues. The J segment lost 7 bases and the V segment lost 5 bases, leaving 6 bases of the junction unmatched. The germline V gene encodes CDR1 MNHEY and CDR2 SMNVEV (reference sequence). The CDR3 bases are TGTGCCAGCAGTCTACAGGGGGCTGGCCAGCCCCAGCATTTT. Its translation is CASSLQGAGQPQHF.

V gene TRBV7-8 combines with J gene TRBJ2-1; 9 bases line up with TRBD1. Trimming removed 4 bases from V and 1 base from J; junction bases left unmatched: 11. Germline V gene sequence: CDR1 SGHVS, CDR2 FQNEAQ. The CDR3 has 18 residues. CDR3 sequence reads: CASSYTGGGIGSYNEQFF. Here the CDR3 DNA reads TGTGCCAGCAGCTATACAGGGGGCGGAATAGGGTCCTACAATGAGCAGTTCTTC.

This clone was seen only a few times. V usage is TRBV19 and J usage is TRBJ1-1; 7 bases are shared with TRBD1. CDR3 length equals 14 residues. The V and J ends lost 5 bases and 6 bases, in that order; junction bases with no gene match: 9. Germline loops: CDR1 LNHDA, CDR2 SQIVND (reference sequence). The CDR3 loop is CASSARDRRSEAFF. CDR3 sequence (DNA): TGTGCCAGTAGTGCCCGGGACAGAAGATCTGAAGCTTTCTTT. Full variable domain (missing parts from reference TRBV19 and TRBJ1-1): DGGITQSPKYLFRKEGQNVTLSCEQNLNHDAMYWYRQDPGQGLRLIYYSQIVNDFQKGDIAEGYSVSREKKESFPLTVTSAQKNPTAFYLCASSARDRRSEAFFGQGTRLTVV.

The J gene is TRBJ2-5, the V gene TRBV9, with 11 bases fitting TRBD2. This CDR3 has 16 amino acids. The V segment lost 2 bases and the J segment 4 bases; nucleotides outside the gene matches: 7. Looked up from germline, CDR1 is SGDLS and CDR2 is YYNGEE. As DNA, the CDR3 is TGTGCCAGCAGCGTGGGTAGCGGGGGGGCCCCAGAGACCCAGTACTTC. Its protein is CASSVGSGGAPETQYF.

The chain links TRBV6-5 to TRBJ1-4; 8 nucleotides match TRBD1. There are 16 residues in the CDR3. Trimming took 2 bases from V and 7 from J; bases not matched to a gene: 9. CDR1 is MNHEY and CDR2 is SVGAGI in the germline V gene. The CDR3 loop is CASSYTGGGSSEKLFF. The CDR3 region has the DNA TGTGCCAGCAGTTACACAGGGGGGGGTTCTAGTGAAAAACTGTTTTTT.

The CDR3 sequence is CASSKGAGPYNEQFF. In nucleotides, the CDR3 is TGTGCCAGTAGTAAAGGGGCCGGACCGTACAATGAGCAGTTCTTC. The gene calls are TRBV19 and TRBJ2-1, with TRBD1 as a possible D gene (5 bases). The CDR3 is made up of 15 amino acids. Looked up from germline, CDR1 is LNHDA and CDR2 is SQIVND (reference sequence). With 4 bases removed from V and 4 bases from J, the gap between germline ends came to 14 bases.

The chain is built from TRBV2 and TRBJ1-1; D is unclear. V was trimmed by 4 bases and J by 0 bases, leaving 6 bases between them. Germline V lookup: CDR1 SNHLY, CDR2 FYNNEI. This CDR3 has 13 residues. The CDR3 DNA sequence: TGTGCCAGCAGTGGAGAGCTGAACACTGAAGCTTTCTTT. As protein: CASSGELNTEAFF.

V usage is TRBV28 and J usage is TRBJ1-1; TRBD1 agrees at 7 bases. CDR1 MDHEN and CDR2 SYDVKM come from the germline V gene. The CDR3 sequence is 16 residues long. Unmatched junction bases numbered 15, after V lost 8 bases and J lost 3 bases. The CDR3 loop reads CASRGTANPGDTEAFF. In nucleotides, the CDR3 is TGTGCCAGCCGCGGGACAGCGAATCCAGGGGACACTGAAGCTTTCTTT.

This clone appeared once. The rearrangement joins TRBV28 to TRBJ2-5; the match to TRBD1 covers 7 bases. After removal of 2 bases from V and 3 bases from J, the junction contained 3 bases not matched to a gene. Germline CDR1 and CDR2: MDHEN and SYDVKM. The CDR3 spans 14 residues. CDR3: CASSLAGTEETQYF. CDR3 in DNA: TGTGCCAGCAGTTTAGCCGGGACAGAAGAGACCCAGTACTTC.

V gene TRBV5-1 combines with J gene TRBJ2-3, with 8 bases that match TRBD2. The CDR3 length is 15 residues. The junction had 6 bases not matched to a gene; V was cut back by 0 bases and J by 6 bases. Germline V CDR1 and CDR2: SGHRS, YFSETQ. This CDR3 is CASSLASASGDTQYF. For the CDR3, the DNA is TGCGCCAGCAGCTTGGCCTCGGCTAGCGGGGATACGCAGTATTTT.

This rearrangement joins TRBV2 to TRBJ1-4; D perhaps matches TRBD1 (5 bases). Germline V gene data show CDR1 as SNHLY and CDR2 as FYNNEI. V was cut by 4 bases and J by 1 base, with 7 bases left in between. This CDR3 spans 14 amino acids. The CDR3 spells CASSAGLTNEKLFF. The DNA of the CDR3 is TGTGCCAGCAGTGCAGGGTTAACTAATGAAAAACTGTTTTTT. Filled out from reference TRBV2 and TRBJ1-4, the complete variable domain reads EPEVTQTPSHQVTQMGQEVILRCVPISNHLYFYWYRQILGQKVEFLVSFYNNEISEKSEIFDDQFSVERPDGSNFTLKIRSTKLEDSAMYFCASSAGLTNEKLFFGSGTQLSVL.

The V gene is TRBV5-1, the J gene TRBJ1-5; 9 bases are a match to TRBD1. The J segment lost 3 bases and the V segment lost 0 bases, leaving 4 bases of the junction unmatched. From germline, CDR1 is SGHRS and CDR2 YFSETQ. The CDR3 has 16 amino acids. The CDR3 region is CASSLAGTGNNQPQHF. The CDR3 nucleotides are TGCGCCAGCAGCTTGGCCGGGACAGGGAACAATCAGCCCCAGCATTTT.

This clone was counted only a few times. The chain is built from TRBV7-9 and TRBJ2-7; 8 nucleotides agree with TRBD2. From germline, CDR1 is SEHNR and CDR2 FQNEAQ (reference sequence). V trimming: 7 bases; J trimming: 0 bases; junction bases outside the gene matches: 8. The CDR3 contains 15 residues. The DNA of the CDR3 is TGTGCCAGCACCCGTAGCGGGATGACCTCCTACGAGCAGTACTTC. It yields the protein CASTRSGMTSYEQYF.

The chain joins TRBV29-1 to TRBJ2-1; 8 bases align to TRBD2. This CDR3 comprises 14 residues. Germline V gene lookup returns CDR1 SQVTM and CDR2 ANQGSEA. J was trimmed by 4 bases and V by 4 bases; bases with no gene match: 6. The CDR3 coding sequence is TGCAGCGTTGGGAGACTAGCGTGGTACAATGAGCAGTTCTTC. Translation gives CSVGRLAWYNEQFF.

The rearrangement uses TRBV18 and TRBJ1-2; TRBD1 matches at 7 bases. Trimming removed 2 bases from V and 14 bases from J; junction bases left unmatched: 14. Germline V gene lookup returns CDR1 KGHSH and CDR2 LQKENI. This CDR3 spans 14 amino acids. This chain's CDR3 is CASSPSDLGQPRTF. In DNA, the CDR3 is TGTGCCAGCTCACCATCTGACTTGGGACAGCCCCGAACCTTC.

This clone has just one count. The chain employs TRBV5-1 and TRBJ1-1; D may be TRBD1 (5 bases). V lost 5 bases, J lost 4 bases, and 15 bases lay in between. Germline CDR1 reads SGHRS; CDR2 reads YFSETQ. CDR3 length: 14 residues. The CDR3 sequence: CASRQSGVSTEAFF. CDR3 in DNA: TGCGCCAGCAGACAATCGGGGGTGAGCACTGAAGCTTTCTTT.

The chain has TRBV19 and TRBJ2-4, with a weak D call TRBD2 (5 bases). V was trimmed by 6 bases and J by 0 bases, leaving 15 bases between them. CDR1 and CDR2 (germline): LNHDA, SQIVND (reference sequence). The CDR3 covers 16 residues. The CDR3 sequence: CASSDRGRGAKNIQYF. As DNA, the CDR3 is TGTGCCAGTAGCGATAGAGGGCGCGGAGCCAAAAACATTCAGTACTTC.

The gene calls are TRBV18 and TRBJ1-1; 9 bases match TRBD1. This CDR3 is built from 16 residues. Germline V gene sequence: CDR1 KGHSH, CDR2 LQKENI. V shed 2 bases, J shed 1 base, and the junction held 5 bases outside the gene matches. This chain's CDR3 is CASSPGGQGWNTEAFF. In DNA, the CDR3 is TGTGCCAGCTCACCAGGAGGACAGGGGTGGAACACTGAAGCTTTCTTT.

V usage is TRBV21-1 and J usage is TRBJ1-2; TRBD1 is taken as the D call from the table, unchecked against the DNA. TRBV21-1 is a known pseudogene. The CDR3 runs to 15 residues. CDR3 protein: CASSKWGRPTYGYTF. The CDR3 DNA reads as TGTGCCAGCAGCAAATGGGGCAGGCCCACCTATGGCTACACCTTC.

The V and J genes are TRBV7-2 and TRBJ1-2, with D perhaps matching TRBD1 (5 bases). Germline CDR1 and CDR2: SGHTA and FQGNSA. The CDR3 consists of 14 residues. V was shortened by 1 base and J by 10 bases, with 16 bases between the two germline ends. CDR3 region: CASSLGPTASIYTF. As DNA, the CDR3 is TGTGCCAGCAGCTTAGGCCCGACAGCCTCGATCTACACCTTC.

The chain has TRBV21-1 and TRBJ1-3. TRBV21-1 is a documented pseudogene. CDR3 length: 15 residues. The CDR3 sequence: CASSNRESSGNTIYF. CDR3 nucleotide sequence: TGTGCCAGCAGCAATCGGGAGTCCTCTGGAAACACCATATATTTT.

V gene TRBV7-2 combines with J gene TRBJ1-1; D is uncertain. The germline gives CDR1 SGHTA, CDR2 FQGNSA. The germline V and J ends were trimmed by 4 bases and 12 bases, with 15 bases remaining between them. The CDR3 contains 12 residues. The CDR3 loop is CASSSDPGVSFF. CDR3 nucleotides: TGTGCCAGCAGCTCCGACCCGGGTGTGTCTTTCTTT.